The clone carrying this T cell receptor (beta chain) was detected only a few times. Its antigen remains unknown. Reverse transcription of extracted RNA yielded cDNA, which provided the sequencing template. The repertoire was sequenced with immunoSEQ multiplex PCR; TCRdb's copy has only in-frame clones and lacks some. The data hold roughly 280,000 clones, with 60% observed a single time. This sample is part of a study of CD8+ T cells in alopecia areata. On the study more broadly: Tofacitinib administration to treated patients was oral, at 5 to 10 mg twice daily. Study-level results: There were many expanded lesional clones persisting in scalp and blood during tofacitinib. Tofacitinib significantly lowered scalp clonality and expanded CD8+ clones among the top 100.

The sample's treatment: oral pan-JAK inhibitor, 5-10 mg twice daily. Both CD4+ and CD8+ T cells were separated by sorting PBMCs. This sequence originates from a human donor with alopecia areata. Sequencing used CD4+ T cells sorted from blood, obtained at week 52, from a patient treated with tofacitinib.

The CDR3 reads CASSLVPGQFGYTF. The CDR3 region has the DNA TGTGCCAGCAGCTTGGTTCCCGGACAGTTCGGCTACACCTTC. The V and J genes are TRBV5-4 and TRBJ1-2; the D gene is possibly TRBD1 (6 bases). The V gene lost 0 bases and the J gene lost 8 bases, with 14 bases spanning the gap. Germline V gene data show CDR1 as SGHNT and CDR2 as YYREEE (reference sequence). The CDR3 has 14 amino acids. The entire variable domain, with the rest obtained from reference TRBV5-4 and TRBJ1-2, is as follows: ETGVTQSPTHLIKTRGQQVTLRCSSQSGHNTVSWYQQALGQGPQFIFQYYREEENGRGNFPPRFSGLQFPNYSSELNVNALELDDSALYLCASSLVPGQFGYTFGSGTRLTVV.